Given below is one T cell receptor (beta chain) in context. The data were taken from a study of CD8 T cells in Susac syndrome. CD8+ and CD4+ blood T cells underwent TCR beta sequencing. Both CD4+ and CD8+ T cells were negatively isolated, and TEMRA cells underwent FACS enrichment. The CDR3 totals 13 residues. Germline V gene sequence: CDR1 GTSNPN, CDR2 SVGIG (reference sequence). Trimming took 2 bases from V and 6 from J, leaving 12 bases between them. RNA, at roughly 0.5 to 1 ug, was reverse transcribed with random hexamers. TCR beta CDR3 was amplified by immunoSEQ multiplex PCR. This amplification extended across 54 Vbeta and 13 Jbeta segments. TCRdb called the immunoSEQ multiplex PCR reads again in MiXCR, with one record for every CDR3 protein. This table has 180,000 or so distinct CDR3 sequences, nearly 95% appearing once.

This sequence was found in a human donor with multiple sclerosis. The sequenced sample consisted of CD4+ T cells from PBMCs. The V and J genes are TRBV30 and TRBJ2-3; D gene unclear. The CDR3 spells CAWSFGLDDTQYF. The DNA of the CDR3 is TGTGCCTGGAGTTTCGGGCTCGACGATACGCAGTATTTT. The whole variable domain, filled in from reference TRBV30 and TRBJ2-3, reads SQTIHQWPATLVQPVGSPLSLECTVEGTSNPNLYWYRQAAGRGLQLLFYSVGIGQISSEVPQNLSASRPQDRQFILSSKKLLLSDSGFYLCAWSFGLDDTQYFGPGTRLTVL.